What follows is one T cell receptor beta chain and its context. Its target is not known. TCRdb reanalysed the reads using MiXCR and keeps one entry per CDR3 protein. The table shows tens of thousands of distinct CDR3 sequences, with 45% to 50% occurring only once. This CDR3 comprises 12 residues. Germline CDR1 KGHSH, CDR2 LQKENI. The V end was cut by 0 bases, the J end by 11 bases, with 10 bases between. This record belongs to a study of type 1 regulatory T cells. Overall study context: T-allo10 is an in vitro-generated, Tr1-enriched CD4 T cell product specific for alloantigen. Study outcomes and limitations: Compared with non-type 1 regulatory T cells, type 1 regulatory T cells showed a more restricted TCR repertoire.

The sequence came from a human donor in good health. The J gene is TRBJ1-1, the V gene TRBV18; the D gene is possibly TRBD1 (6 bases). The sequenced material came from cultured non-Tr1 T cells, either the whole culture or a sorted T cell fraction (not recorded which). The CDR3 reads CASSPPTGQAFF. The CDR3 DNA reads as TGTGCCAGCTCACCACCGACAGGACAGGCTTTCTTT.